This TCR beta chain is drawn from a study of graft-versus-host responses after intestinal transplantation. Study at large: Transplantation in recipients was multivisceral, liver-intestinal, or isolated intestinal. Notes on the study in general: GvH clones appeared in recipient marrow, some first in ileum or blood. Graft-versus-host to host-versus-graft clonal ratios in allografts were high in patients with graft-donor T cell macrochimerism.

After removal of 0 bases from V and 3 bases from J, the junction contained 3 bases not matched to a gene. Germline V gene lookup returns CDR1 SGDLS and CDR2 YYNGEE. The CDR3 consists of 15 residues. With respect to this clone: What it binds is not known.

Sequenced by immunoSEQ multiplex PCR; TCRdb stores in-frame clones only, minus some. The sample consists of roughly 70,000 clones, 80% to 95% of them appearing once. The source of post-transplant bone marrow was the posterior iliac crest or another site. The source of this sequence is a human patient who received an intestinal transplant, so some T cells may come from the graft donor. Sequencing was performed on bone marrow, taken roughly 110 weeks after intestinal transplantation. The genes are TRBV9 and TRBJ2-7; 10 positions agree with TRBD1. In nucleotides, the CDR3 is TGTGCCAGCAGCGTAGGGACAGGGGGGATCTACGAGCAGTACTTC. Translation gives CASSVGTGGIYEQYF.